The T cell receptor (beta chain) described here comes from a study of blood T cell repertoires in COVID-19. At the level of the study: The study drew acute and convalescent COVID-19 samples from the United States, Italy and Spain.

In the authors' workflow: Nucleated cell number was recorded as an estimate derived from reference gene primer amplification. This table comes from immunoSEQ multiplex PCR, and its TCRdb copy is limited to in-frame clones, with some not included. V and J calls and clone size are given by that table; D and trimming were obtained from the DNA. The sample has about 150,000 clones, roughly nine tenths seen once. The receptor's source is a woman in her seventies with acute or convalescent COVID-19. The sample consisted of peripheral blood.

For the CDR3, the DNA is TGTGCCAGCTCAGCATACGGGGAGACCCAGTACTTC. It specifies CASSAYGETQYF. The chain uses TRBV18 and TRBJ2-5; D remains ambiguous. CDR1 and CDR2 from the germline V gene are KGHSH and LQKENI. The length of the CDR3 is 12 residues. The V and J ends lost 5 bases and 5 bases respectively, with 9 bases between them. The variable domain in full, with the rest retrieved from reference TRBV18 and TRBJ2-5, is NAGVMQNPRHLVRRRGQEARLRCSPMKGHSHVYWYRQLPEEGLKFMVYLQKENIIDESGMPKERFSAEFPKEGPSILRIQQVVRGDSAAYFCASSAYGETQYFGPGTRLLVL.